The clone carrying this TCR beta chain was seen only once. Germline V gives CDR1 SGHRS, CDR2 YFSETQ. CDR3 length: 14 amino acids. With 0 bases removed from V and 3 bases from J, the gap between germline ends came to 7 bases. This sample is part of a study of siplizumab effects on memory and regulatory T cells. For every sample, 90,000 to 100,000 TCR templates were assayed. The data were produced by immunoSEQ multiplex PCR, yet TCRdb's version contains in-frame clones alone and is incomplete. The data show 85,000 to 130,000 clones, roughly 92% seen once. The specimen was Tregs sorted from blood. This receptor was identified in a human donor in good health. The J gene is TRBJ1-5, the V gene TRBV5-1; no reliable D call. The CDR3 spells CASSLAGSNQPQHF. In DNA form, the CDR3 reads TGCGCCAGCAGCTTGGCGGGATCCAATCAGCCCCAGCATTTT.